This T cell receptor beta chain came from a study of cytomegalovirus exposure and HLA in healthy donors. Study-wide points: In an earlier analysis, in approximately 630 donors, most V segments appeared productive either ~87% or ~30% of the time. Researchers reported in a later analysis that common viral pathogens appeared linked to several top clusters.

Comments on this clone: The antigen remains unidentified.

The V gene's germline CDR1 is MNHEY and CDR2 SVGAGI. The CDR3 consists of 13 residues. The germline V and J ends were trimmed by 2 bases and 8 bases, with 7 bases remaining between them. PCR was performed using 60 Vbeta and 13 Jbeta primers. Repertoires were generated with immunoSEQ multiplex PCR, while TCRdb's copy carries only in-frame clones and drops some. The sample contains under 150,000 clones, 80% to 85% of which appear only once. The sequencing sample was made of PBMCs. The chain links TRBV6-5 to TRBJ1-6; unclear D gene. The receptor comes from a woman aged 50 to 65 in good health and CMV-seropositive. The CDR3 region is CASSYEEYSPLHF. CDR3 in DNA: TGTGCCAGCAGTTACGAGGAGTATTCACCCCTCCACTTT.